Each of the 30 T cell receptor beta chains below was sequenced from the same sample in a study of T cell responses to AZD1222 COVID-19 vaccine. TCRdb's copy holds only in-frame clones and misses some; the assay was immunoSEQ multiplex PCR. The sample has about 78,000 clones; around nine tenths are singletons. Source: peripheral blood, taken 28 days after the second AZD1222 dose. The receptors derive from an adult who received the AZD1222 COVID-19 vaccine.

With respect to this clone: A junction end diverges from the germline sequence, so it may reflect a read error. This same CDR3 is encoded by further DNA sequences in the sample. CDR3 protein: CASSLAGGETQYF. In DNA, the CDR3 is TGTGCCAGCAGTCTAGCGGGAGGCGAGACCCAGTACTTC. The rearrangement uses TRBV12-3 or TRBV12-4 and TRBJ2-5, with 11 bases identical to TRBD2. The CDR3 sequence is 13 residues long.

V usage is TRBV7-2 and J usage is TRBJ2-7; D perhaps matches TRBD2 (5 bases). The germline CDR1 and CDR2 sequences are SGHTA and FQGNSA. V was cut by 0 bases and J by 6 bases, with 12 bases left in between. This CDR3 has 14 amino acids. CDR3 region: CASSLAGGWVEQYF. The CDR3 nucleotides are TGTGCCAGCAGCTTAGCTGGAGGCTGGGTCGAGCAGTACTTC.

This chain's CDR3 is CARRPGTSGRYEQYF. The CDR3 bases are TGTGCCAGAAGACCCGGGACTAGCGGAAGATACGAGCAGTACTTC. The gene calls are TRBV5-3 and TRBJ2-7; TRBD2 aligns across 11 bases. TRBV5-3 is an ORF; its function is uncertain. J was trimmed by 4 bases and V by 5 bases; bases with no gene match: 8. The CDR3 has 15 residues.

This clone was seen many times. J is TRBJ1-2 and V is TRBV7-9, with D possibly being TRBD1 (5 bases). This CDR3 has 13 residues. Looked up from germline, CDR1 is SEHNR and CDR2 is FQNEAQ (reference sequence). The V gene lost 1 base and the J gene lost 8 bases, with 11 bases spanning the gap. The CDR3 sequence: CASSLVGEKGYTF. CDR3 DNA sequence: TGTGCCAGCAGCTTAGTGGGGGAAAAGGGCTACACCTTC.

J is TRBJ1-3 and V is TRBV6-5, with a weak D call TRBD1 (5 bases). With 2 bases removed from V and 4 bases from J, the gap between germline ends came to 6 bases. Germline V CDR1 and CDR2: MNHEY, SVGAGI. CDR3 length: 13 residues. The CDR3 DNA reads as TGTGCCAGCAGTTACAACAGGGGAAACACCATATATTTT. This encodes CASSYNRGNTIYF.

The chain joins TRBV7-9 to TRBJ2-7; 10 bases match TRBD2. CDR1 is SEHNR, CDR2 FQNEAQ, per germline (reference sequence). The CDR3 loop spans 15 amino acids. V lost 3 bases and J lost 6; bases outside the gene matches: 8. For the CDR3, the DNA is TGTGCCAGCAGCTTGAGCACTAGCGGGATAGGCGAGCAGTACTTC. Protein: CASSLSTSGIGEQYF.

The CDR3 sequence: CASSLAPRYGYTF. CDR3 sequence (DNA): TGTGCCAGCAGTTTAGCCCCCCGCTATGGCTACACCTTC. The chain carries TRBV12-3 or TRBV12-4 and TRBJ1-2, with unresolved D. V gave up 0 bases and J gave up 4 bases, with 6 bases separating them. The CDR3 extends over 13 amino acids.

V gene TRBV5-5 combines with J gene TRBJ2-1; no reliable D call. Trimming stripped 2 bases from V and 5 bases from J, with 8 bases between. The germline CDR1 and CDR2 sequences are SGHKS and YYEKEE (reference sequence). The CDR3 has 13 amino acids. CDR3 DNA sequence: TGTGCCAGCAGCTTTTCGGTCGACAATGAGCAGTTCTTC. It encodes CASSFSVDNEQFF.

This sequence joins TRBV5-4 and TRBJ2-3; perhaps TRBD1 as D (6 bases). Germline V gene sequence: CDR1 SGHNT, CDR2 YYREEE (reference sequence). The CDR3 length is 15 residues. V was clipped by 4 bases and J by 0 bases, with 12 bases between them. The CDR3 region is CASSTTGPSTDTQYF. CDR3 in DNA: TGTGCCAGCAGCACGACAGGTCCCAGCACAGATACGCAGTATTTT. Supplemented by reference TRBV5-4 and TRBJ2-3, the full variable domain reads ETGVTQSPTHLIKTRGQQVTLRCSSQSGHNTVSWYQQALGQGPQFIFQYYREEENGRGNFPPRFSGLQFPNYSSELNVNALELDDSALYLCASSTTGPSTDTQYFGPGTRLTVL.

The DNA for the CDR3 is TGTGCCAGCAGCCTTGGACTAGCGGGGAATACCGGGGAGCTGTTTTTT. This codes for CASSLGLAGNTGELFF. This rearrangement joins TRBV7-7 to TRBJ2-2; the match to TRBD2 covers 12 bases. The ends lost 5 bases at V and 5 bases at J; junction bases unmatched: 6. CDR3 size: 16 residues. In germline, CDR1 is SSHAT, CDR2 FNYEAQ (reference sequence). The full variable domain, with the rest looked up from reference TRBV7-7 and TRBJ2-2, is GAGVSQSPRYKVTKRGQDVTLRCDPISSHATLYWYQQALGQGPEFLTYFNYEAQPDKSGLPSDRFSAERPEGSISTLTIQRTEQRDSAMYRCASSLGLAGNTGELFFGEGSRLTVL.

This chain joins TRBV9 and TRBJ1-1; 7 bases fit TRBD1. The CDR3 length is 15 residues. CDR1 is SGDLS and CDR2 is YYNGEE in the germline V gene. The junction had 4 bases not matched to a gene; V was cut back by 2 bases and J by 0 bases. CDR3 in amino acids: CASSVYDRVNTEAFF. The CDR3 DNA sequence: TGTGCCAGCAGCGTCTATGACAGGGTGAACACTGAAGCTTTCTTT.

This rearrangement joins TRBV12-3 or TRBV12-4 to TRBJ2-7; 7 bases line up with TRBD1. Losses at the gene ends were 6 bases for V and 6 bases for J; bases not matched to a gene: 5. The CDR3 totals 12 residues. The CDR3 protein is CASSRQGGEQYF. DNA for the CDR3: TGTGCCAGCAGCCGACAGGGTGGCGAGCAGTACTTC.

The chain joins TRBV10-1 to TRBJ2-7, with 7 positions matching TRBD2. Germline V lookup: CDR1 WNHNN, CDR2 SYGVQD (reference sequence). CDR3 length: 12 residues. V shed 4 bases, J shed 7 bases, and the junction held 4 bases outside the gene matches. The CDR3 nucleotides are TGCGCCAGCAGTGGACTAGCATGGGAGCAGTACTTC. Its translation is CASSGLAWEQYF.

This clone was detected once. The chain links TRBV5-6 to TRBJ1-5; 9 bases agree with TRBD1. The CDR3 contains 16 residues. Trimming cost V 4 bases and J 1 base; bases outside gene matches: 6. Germline CDR1 reads SGHDT; CDR2 reads YYEEEE. CDR3 sequence: CASSRRDRGSNQPQHF. CDR3 DNA sequence: TGTGCCAGCAGCCGACGAGACAGGGGGAGCAATCAGCCCCAGCATTTT.

The chain carries TRBV20-1 and TRBJ1-2; D is unclear. The CDR3 is 14 residues long. Germline V gene sequence: CDR1 DFQATT, CDR2 SNEGSKA (reference sequence). The germline V and J ends were trimmed by 3 bases and 0 bases, with 11 bases remaining between them. CDR3 protein: CSASHSSTNYGYTF. The CDR3 nucleotides read TGCAGTGCTAGTCACAGTTCTACTAACTATGGCTACACCTTC.

The chain is built from TRBV6-5 and TRBJ2-1; tentative D call: TRBD2 (6 bases). Germline V gene lookup returns CDR1 MNHEY and CDR2 SVGAGI. The V end lost 6 bases, the J end lost 8 bases, and 17 bases lay between the germline ends. This CDR3 region has 14 residues. The CDR3 region is CASRTTQGGDEQFF. CDR3 nucleotides: TGTGCCAGCAGGACTACCCAGGGAGGCGATGAGCAGTTCTTC.

In this sample, this clone turned up a few times. CDR3 in amino acids: CASSLVVDGPQHF. The CDR3 DNA is TGCGCCAGCAGCTTGGTCGTAGATGGGCCCCAGCATTTT. This chain links TRBV5-1 with TRBJ1-5; D not certain. The germline V gene has CDR1 SGHRS and CDR2 YFSETQ. Trimming removed 0 bases at V and 9 bases at J, with 10 bases between. CDR3 length: 13 amino acids.

The chain couples TRBV29-1 to TRBJ1-1; no clear D. V lost 7 bases and J 5 bases, leaving 2 bases between the germline ends. The CDR3 totals 8 residues. Germline assignment: CDR1 SQVTM and CDR2 ANQGSEA. CDR3 loop: CSATEAFF. The CDR3 bases are TGCAGCGCTACTGAAGCTTTCTTT.

This clone has just one count. This chain links TRBV21-1 with TRBJ1-6; TRBD1, the table's D call, was not compared with the DNA. TRBV21-1 is annotated as a pseudogene. This CDR3 is built from 13 residues. This CDR3 is CASSTRLNSPLHF. For the CDR3, the DNA is TGTGCCAGCAGCACCAGGCTCAATTCACCCCTCCACTTT.

The chain joins TRBV5-1 to TRBJ1-3, with D perhaps matching TRBD1 (6 bases). The germline V gene has CDR1 SGHRS and CDR2 YFSETQ. This CDR3 is built from 14 residues. Trimming took 4 bases from V and 2 from J, leaving 10 bases between them. The CDR3 nucleotides read TGCGCCAGCAGCCTCGGACAGCCTGGAAACACCATATATTTT. Translating it yields CASSLGQPGNTIYF.

This rearrangement joins TRBV10-3 to TRBJ1-2; no definite D call. From germline, CDR1 is ENHRY and CDR2 SYGVKD. V was cut by 6 bases and J by 4 bases, with 18 bases left in between. The CDR3 is 15 amino acids. This chain's CDR3 is CAISLDSGGGYGYTF. DNA of the CDR3: TGTGCCATCAGCCTAGATTCCGGAGGCGGCTATGGCTACACCTTC.

This clone was found once. The rearrangement links TRBV3-1 (or the pseudogene TRBV3-2) to TRBJ2-2, with a possible D match to TRBD2 (5 bases). Germline CDR1 is LGHDT and CDR2 is YNNKEL (reference sequence). V was pared by 3 bases and J by 8 bases, with 10 bases between. The CDR3 totals 13 residues. Written as DNA, the CDR3 is TGTGCCAGCAGCCAGAGGGCCGTAGGGGAGCTGTTTTTT. Its translation: CASSQRAVGELFF.

This chain joins TRBV2 and TRBJ1-6; a weak D match, TRBD1 (5 bases). The V end lost 6 bases, the J end lost 4 bases, and 16 bases lay between the germline ends. Germline V gene data show CDR1 as SNHLY and CDR2 as FYNNEI. The CDR3 is made up of 16 amino acids. The CDR3: CASRPTALGYNSPLHF. CDR3 in DNA: TGTGCCAGCAGGCCGACAGCCTTGGGGTATAATTCACCCCTCCACTTT. The full variable domain, rest sourced from reference TRBV2 and TRBJ1-6, is EPEVTQTPSHQVTQMGQEVILRCVPISNHLYFYWYRQILGQKVEFLVSFYNNEISEKSEIFDDQFSVERPDGSNFTLKIRSTKLEDSAMYFCASRPTALGYNSPLHFGNGTRLTVT.

The CDR3 region has the DNA TGTGCCAGCAGTTCCCGGCGAGAGACCCAGTACTTC. It specifies CASSSRRETQYF. The genes are TRBV6-5 and TRBJ2-5; no firm D call. From germline, CDR1 is MNHEY and CDR2 SVGAGI. The CDR3 runs to 12 residues. V shed 4 bases and J shed 4 bases, with 7 bases lying between them.

The chain joins TRBV7-7 to TRBJ2-2; TRBD1 agrees at 8 bases. V shed 4 bases, J shed 4 bases, and the junction held 8 bases outside the gene matches. The germline V gene has CDR1 SSHAT and CDR2 FNYEAQ (reference sequence). This CDR3 spans 16 amino acids. CDR3 bases: TGTGCCAGCAGCTCCGTCCAGGGGGCGTCCACCGGGGAGCTGTTTTTT. Translated, it gives CASSSVQGASTGELFF. The variable domain in full, with the rest retrieved from reference TRBV7-7 and TRBJ2-2, is GAGVSQSPRYKVTKRGQDVTLRCDPISSHATLYWYQQALGQGPEFLTYFNYEAQPDKSGLPSDRFSAERPEGSISTLTIQRTEQRDSAMYRCASSSVQGASTGELFFGEGSRLTVL.

V gene TRBV5-6 combines with J gene TRBJ1-2; D is possibly TRBD1 (6 bases). The length of the CDR3 is 13 residues. V gave up 4 bases and J gave up 5 bases, with 12 bases separating them. Germline V gene lookup returns CDR1 SGHDT and CDR2 YYEEEE. In DNA, the CDR3 is TGTGCCAGCAGCCGATCAGGGGCATATGGCTACACCTTC. Translating gives CASSRSGAYGYTF.

This clone was observed a few times. The rearrangement uses TRBV2 and TRBJ2-7; no definite D call. The V gene's germline CDR1 is SNHLY and CDR2 FYNNEI. V lost 6 bases, J lost 4 bases, and 7 bases lay in between. The CDR3 length is 11 residues. CDR3 protein: CASRGGYEQYF. CDR3 DNA sequence: TGTGCCAGCAGGGGTGGGTACGAGCAGTACTTC.

The V call is TRBV7-8, the J call TRBJ2-1; D unresolved. The CDR3 loop spans 12 amino acids. Germline CDR1 reads SGHVS; CDR2 reads FQNEAQ. V gave up 5 bases and J gave up 8 bases, with 10 bases separating them. This CDR3 is CASSLRDDEQFF. CDR3 DNA sequence: TGTGCCAGCAGCCTAAGGGATGATGAGCAGTTCTTC.

This clone was observed once. V and J are TRBV11-3 and TRBJ1-1; TRBD1 matches 11 bases. Trimming cost V 1 base and J 4 bases; bases outside gene matches: 2. The germline CDR1 and CDR2 sequences are SGHNT and YENEEA. This CDR3 contains 15 residues. CDR3: CASSLGTGGGTEAFF. In DNA, the CDR3 is TGTGCCAGCAGCTTAGGGACAGGGGGCGGCACTGAAGCTTTCTTT.

The chain combines TRBV30 with TRBJ2-1; TRBD2 aligns across 9 bases. The ends lost 1 base at V and 6 bases at J; junction bases unmatched: 1. This CDR3 comprises 13 residues. The germline V gene has CDR1 GTSNPN and CDR2 SVGIG (reference sequence). In DNA form, the CDR3 reads TGTGCCTGGAGTGGCGGGGGGGGCAATGAGCAGTTCTTC. This codes for CAWSGGGGNEQFF.